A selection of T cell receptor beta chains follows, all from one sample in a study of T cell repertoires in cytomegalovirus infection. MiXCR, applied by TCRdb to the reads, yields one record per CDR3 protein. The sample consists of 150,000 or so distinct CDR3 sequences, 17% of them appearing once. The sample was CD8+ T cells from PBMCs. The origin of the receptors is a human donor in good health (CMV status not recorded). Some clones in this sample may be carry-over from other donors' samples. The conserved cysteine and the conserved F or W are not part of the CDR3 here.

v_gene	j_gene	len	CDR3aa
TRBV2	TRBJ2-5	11	ASSEAPPETQY
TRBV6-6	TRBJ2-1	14	ASSYSPAGGFNEQF
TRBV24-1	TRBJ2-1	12	ATSDLRESNEQF
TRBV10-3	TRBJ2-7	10	AIRGGSYEQY
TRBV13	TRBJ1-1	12	ASTTTGWNTEAF
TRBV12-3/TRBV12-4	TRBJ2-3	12	ASSTPGFADTQY
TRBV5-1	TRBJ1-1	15	ASSLRGQGDLNTEAF
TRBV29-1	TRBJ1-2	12	SVSTGTTIYGYT
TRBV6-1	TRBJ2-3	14	ASSTGLSRLTDTQY
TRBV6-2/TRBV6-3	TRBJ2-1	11	ASSYSTSNEQF
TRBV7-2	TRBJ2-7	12	ASSRGGTADEQY
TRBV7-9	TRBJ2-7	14	VSSSSDKTHYYEQY
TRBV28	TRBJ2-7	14	ASSLSGAGGLYEQY
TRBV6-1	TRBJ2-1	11	ASRPGTSNEQF